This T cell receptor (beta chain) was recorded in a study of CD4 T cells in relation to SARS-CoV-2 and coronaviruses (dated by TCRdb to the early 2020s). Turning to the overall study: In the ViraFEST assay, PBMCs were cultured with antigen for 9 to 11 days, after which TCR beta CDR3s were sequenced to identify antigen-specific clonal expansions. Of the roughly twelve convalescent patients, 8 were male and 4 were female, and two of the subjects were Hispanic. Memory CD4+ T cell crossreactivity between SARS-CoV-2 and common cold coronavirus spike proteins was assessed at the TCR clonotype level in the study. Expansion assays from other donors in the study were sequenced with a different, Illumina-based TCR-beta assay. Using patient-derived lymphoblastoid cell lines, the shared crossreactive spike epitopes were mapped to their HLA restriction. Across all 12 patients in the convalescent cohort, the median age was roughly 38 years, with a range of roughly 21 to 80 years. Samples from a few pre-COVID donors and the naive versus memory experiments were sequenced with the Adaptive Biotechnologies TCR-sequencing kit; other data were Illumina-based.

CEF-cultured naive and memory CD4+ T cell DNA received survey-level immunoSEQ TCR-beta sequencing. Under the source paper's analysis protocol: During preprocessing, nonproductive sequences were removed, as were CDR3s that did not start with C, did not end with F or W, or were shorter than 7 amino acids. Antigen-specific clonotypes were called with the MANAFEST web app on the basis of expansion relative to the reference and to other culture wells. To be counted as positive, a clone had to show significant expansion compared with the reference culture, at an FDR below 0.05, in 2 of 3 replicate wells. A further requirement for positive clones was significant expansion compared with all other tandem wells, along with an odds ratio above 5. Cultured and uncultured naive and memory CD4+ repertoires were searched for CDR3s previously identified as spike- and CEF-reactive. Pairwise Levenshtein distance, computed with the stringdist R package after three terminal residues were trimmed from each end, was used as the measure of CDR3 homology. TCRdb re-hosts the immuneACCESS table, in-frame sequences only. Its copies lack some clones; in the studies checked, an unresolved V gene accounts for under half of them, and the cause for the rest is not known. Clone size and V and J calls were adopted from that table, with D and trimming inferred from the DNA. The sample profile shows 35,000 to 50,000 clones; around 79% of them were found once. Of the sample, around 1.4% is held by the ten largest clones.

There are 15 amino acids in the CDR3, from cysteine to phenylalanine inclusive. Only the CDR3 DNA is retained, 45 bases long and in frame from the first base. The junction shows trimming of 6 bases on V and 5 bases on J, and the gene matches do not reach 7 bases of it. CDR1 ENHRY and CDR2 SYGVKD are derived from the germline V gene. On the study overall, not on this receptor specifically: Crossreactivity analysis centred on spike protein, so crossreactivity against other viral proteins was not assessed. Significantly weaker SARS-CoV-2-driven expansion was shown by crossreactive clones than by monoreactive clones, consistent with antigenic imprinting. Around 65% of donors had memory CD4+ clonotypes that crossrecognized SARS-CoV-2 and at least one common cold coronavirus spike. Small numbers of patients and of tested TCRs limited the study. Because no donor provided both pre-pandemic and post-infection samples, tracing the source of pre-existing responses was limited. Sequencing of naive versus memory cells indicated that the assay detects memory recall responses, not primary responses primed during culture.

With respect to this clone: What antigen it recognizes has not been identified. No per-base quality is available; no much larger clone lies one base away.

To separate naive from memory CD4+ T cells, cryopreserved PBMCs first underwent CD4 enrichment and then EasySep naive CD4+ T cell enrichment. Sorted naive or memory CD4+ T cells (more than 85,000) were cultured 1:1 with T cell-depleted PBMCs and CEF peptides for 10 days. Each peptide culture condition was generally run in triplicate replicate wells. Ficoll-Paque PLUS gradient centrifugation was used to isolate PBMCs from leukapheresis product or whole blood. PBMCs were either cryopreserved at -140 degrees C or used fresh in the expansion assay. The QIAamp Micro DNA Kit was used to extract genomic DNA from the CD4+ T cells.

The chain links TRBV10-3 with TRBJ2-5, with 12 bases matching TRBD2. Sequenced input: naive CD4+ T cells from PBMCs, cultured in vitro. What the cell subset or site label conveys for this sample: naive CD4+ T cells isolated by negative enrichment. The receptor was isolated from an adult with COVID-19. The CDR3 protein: CAIRSGLAGSETQYF. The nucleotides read TGTGCCATCAGATCAGGACTAGCGGGATCGGAGACCCAGTACTTC.